The next 19 T cell receptor beta chains were all read from a single sample in a study of T-cell memory formation after mild COVID-19. TCRdb recomputed calls from the 5' RACE reads with MiXCR, one row per CDR3 protein. The table lists roughly 560,000 distinct CDR3 sequences, around 21% of them singletons, with 9.5% to 15% in the top ten. Sample: PBMCs or a T cell subset sorted from them (not recorded which). The receptors shown here come from an adult woman who had mild COVID-19 (a few samples of this study predate the infection). Cell type and time point are not known.

Many counts were recorded for this clonotype. V and J are TRBV7-2 and TRBJ2-7; D is possibly TRBD1 or TRBD2 (5 bases each). CDR1 is SGHTA, CDR2 FQGNSA, per germline. This CDR3 has 12 amino acids. Trimming cost V 9 bases and J 1 base, with 10 bases left between them. For the CDR3, the DNA is TGTGCCAGTGGGACCCTATCCTACGAGCAGTACTTC. It yields the protein CASGTLSYEQYF.

This chain connects TRBV12-3 or TRBV12-4 to TRBJ1-1; D unresolved. Between the trimmed V and J ends, which lost 1 base and 6 bases, there was a span of 6 bases. This CDR3 has 12 amino acids. For the CDR3, the DNA is TGTGCCAGCAGTTTAGATAGGGCTGAAGCTTTCTTT. It yields the protein CASSLDRAEAFF.

V is TRBV19 and J is TRBJ2-7; a possible D gene is TRBD1 (5 bases). Trimming left V 9 bases short and J 1 base short, with 16 bases between. Germline V CDR1 and CDR2: LNHDA, SQIVND (reference sequence). This CDR3 has 14 residues. CDR3 nucleotides: TGTGCCAGAGAGAGGACAACAACTTCCTACGAGCAGTACTTC. This translates into CARERTTTSYEQYF.

The chain uses TRBV19 and TRBJ2-2; D gene uncertain. This CDR3 is built from 14 residues. Trimming stripped 6 bases from V and 3 bases from J, with 11 bases between. Germline V gives CDR1 LNHDA, CDR2 SQIVND (reference sequence). The CDR3 DNA is TGTGCCAGTAGCCCCGAGACCCACACCGGGGAGCTGTTTTTT. Residues: CASSPETHTGELFF.

This clonotype was seen more than once but under ten times. The genes are TRBV11-2 and TRBJ1-4, with TRBD1 identical over 7 bases. Germline trimming cut 6 bases from V and 5 bases from J; bases unmatched to any gene: 9. Germline assignment: CDR1 SGHAT and CDR2 FQNNGV. CDR3 length: 15 residues. The CDR3 coding sequence is TGTGCCAGCAGTTCATCAGGGGGATCCAATGAAAAACTGTTTTTT. Protein: CASSSSGGSNEKLFF.

J is TRBJ2-7 and V is TRBV9, with D tentatively TRBD2 (6 bases). Deletions cut 0 bases from V and 1 base from J, with 11 bases between. The germline gives CDR1 SGDLS, CDR2 YYNGEE. CDR3 size: 15 residues. Here the CDR3 reads CASSVDASESYEQYF. CDR3 in DNA: TGTGCCAGCAGCGTAGATGCTAGCGAGTCCTACGAGCAGTACTTC.

This clonotype has just a few counts. The chain joins TRBV4-3 to TRBJ2-5; 9 bases are a match to TRBD2. CDR1 and CDR2 from the germline V gene are LGHNA and YSLEER. This CDR3 is 15 amino acids long. V was pared by 3 bases and J by 4 bases, with 6 bases of the junction left unmatched. Written as DNA, the CDR3 is TGCGCCAGCAGCCAGGATAGCGGGGGAATAGAGACCCAGTACTTC. Its translation is CASSQDSGGIETQYF.

This clonotype was recorded a few times. The chain joins TRBV6-5 to TRBJ1-6; D is possibly TRBD1 (5 bases). Trimming shortened V by 0 bases and J by 3 bases, and 12 bases separated the two germline ends. The CDR3 runs to 17 residues. Germline CDR1 and CDR2: MNHEY and SVGAGI. This CDR3 reads CASSYSQRDGYNSPLHF. CDR3 DNA: TGTGCCAGCAGTTACTCGCAGAGGGACGGCTATAATTCACCCCTCCACTTT.

This clonotype was recorded many times. The rearrangement joins TRBV27 to TRBJ1-1; D remains unclear. In germline, CDR1 is MNHEY, CDR2 SMNVEV (reference sequence). The CDR3 sequence is 14 residues long. V was cut by 4 bases and J by 0 bases, with 9 bases left in between. The CDR3 region has the DNA TGTGCCAGCAGTTCGTGGGGAATGAACACTGAAGCTTTCTTT. Translation: CASSSWGMNTEAFF.

The J gene is TRBJ2-5, the V gene TRBV24-1, with 9 bases identical to TRBD1. After removal of 3 bases from V and 5 bases from J, the junction contained 12 bases not matched to a gene. There are 17 residues in the CDR3. Germline values: CDR1 KGHDR, CDR2 SFDVKD. The CDR3 sequence: CATSDTRGTGPGETQYF. DNA for the CDR3: TGTGCCACCAGTGATACTCGGGGGACAGGGCCGGGGGAGACCCAGTACTTC.

The chain combines TRBV5-1 with TRBJ2-3, with D possibly matching TRBD1 (5 bases). Germline V gene lookup returns CDR1 SGHRS and CDR2 YFSETQ. V lost 4 bases to trimming and J lost 6 bases, with 15 bases between them. The CDR3 totals 14 residues. The CDR3 coding sequence is TGCGCCAGCAGCATCGCAGGGAATCCGGATACGCAGTATTTT. Its translation is CASSIAGNPDTQYF.

V and J are TRBV18 and TRBJ2-1; D is unresolved. Trimming shortened V by 3 bases and J by 10 bases, and 22 bases separated the two germline ends. Germline V gene lookup returns CDR1 KGHSH and CDR2 LQKENI. This CDR3 is built from 16 residues. CDR3 sequence: CASSPRLGGGRYEQFF. In DNA form, the CDR3 reads TGTGCCAGCTCACCGAGGTTGGGCGGTGGTAGATACGAGCAGTTCTTC. The full variable domain, with the rest looked up from reference TRBV18 and TRBJ2-1, is NAGVMQNPRHLVRRRGQEARLRCSPMKGHSHVYWYRQLPEEGLKFMVYLQKENIIDESGMPKERFSAEFPKEGPSILRIQQVVRGDSAAYFCASSPRLGGGRYEQFFGPGTRLTVL.

This clonotype has more than one count but fewer than ten. The chain joins TRBV7-6 to TRBJ2-1; D tentatively fits TRBD1 or TRBD2 (6 bases each). Germline assignment: CDR1 SGHVS and CDR2 FNYEAQ. Trimming pared 5 bases from V and 7 bases from J, leaving 21 bases between. The CDR3 runs 16 residues. The CDR3 sequence: CASSRQGRPRGNEQFF. In DNA, the CDR3 is TGTGCCAGCAGCCGCCAGGGGCGGCCCCGGGGGAATGAGCAGTTCTTC.

V gene TRBV20-1 combines with J gene TRBJ1-3; a possible D gene is TRBD1 (5 bases). Trimming removed 6 bases at V and 0 bases at J, with 12 bases between. Germline values: CDR1 DFQATT, CDR2 SNEGSKA (reference sequence). This CDR3 has 14 residues. The CDR3 DNA follows: TGCAGTGCACCGGGACCTCACTCTGGAAACACCATATATTTT. Protein sequence: CSAPGPHSGNTIYF.

This clonotype was seen only a few times. The rearrangement links TRBV12-3 or TRBV12-4 to TRBJ2-1, with 9 positions matching TRBD2. Trimming cost V 2 bases and J 5 bases; bases outside gene matches: 4. The CDR3 loop spans 15 amino acids. CDR3 coding DNA: TGTGCCAGCAGTTTACGGGCTAGCGGGGACAATGAGCAGTTCTTC. Translating it yields CASSLRASGDNEQFF.

This clonotype was seen repeatedly, ten times or more. CDR3 coding DNA: TGTGCCAGCAGTACCGGGGAGAACAATGAGCAGTTCTTC. Encoded protein: CASSTGENNEQFF. This chain uses TRBV12-3 or TRBV12-4 with TRBJ2-1; TRBD2 might be the D (5 bases). Trimming stripped 5 bases from V and 5 bases from J, with 10 bases between. This CDR3 contains 13 residues.

This clonotype was found a few times. The chain recombines TRBV11-1 with TRBJ2-7; TRBD1 is a possible D gene (6 bases). V gave up 8 bases and J gave up 5 bases, with 16 bases separating them. Germline CDR1 is SGHAT and CDR2 is FQDESV (reference sequence). This CDR3 is 13 amino acids long. The CDR3 is CASAIQGGNEQYF. Written as DNA, the CDR3 is TGTGCCAGCGCGATACAGGGCGGTAACGAGCAGTACTTC.

CDR3 nucleotide sequence: TGTGCCAGCAGTTACTCGACGGGTCACACCATATATTTT. It is translated as CASSYSTGHTIYF. The rearrangement links TRBV6-5 to TRBJ1-3, with unresolved D. Trimming stripped 0 bases from V and 8 bases from J, with 8 bases between. Germline assignment: CDR1 MNHEY and CDR2 SVGAGI. CDR3 length: 13 residues.

The table lists this clonotype with many counts. The rearrangement joins TRBV29-1 to TRBJ2-7; no clear D. Germline lookup yields CDR1 SQVTM and CDR2 ANQGSEA. V lost 0 bases and J lost 5, with 8 bases in between. The length of the CDR3 is 12 residues. The chain's CDR3 is CSVEDGRDEQYF. The DNA for the CDR3 is TGCAGCGTTGAAGACGGGCGAGACGAGCAGTACTTC.